A single sample gave rise to the 31 T cell receptor beta chains below, sequenced in a study of T-cell reconstitution after alpha-beta-depleted transplantation in children. Unique molecular identifiers were incorporated during preparation of the TCRbeta library. TCRdb reanalysed the PCR reads using MiXCR and keeps one entry per CDR3 protein. The repertoire consists of roughly 200,000 distinct CDR3 sequences, with roughly 7% occurring once and the leading ten covering just over 5.5%. The input for sequencing was PBMCs, taken before TCRalphabeta/CD19-depleted stem cell transplant. The receptors here all came from a boy aged 2 to 10 with acute lymphoblastic leukemia, due to receive a stem cell transplant.

Ten or more counts support this clonotype. The chain links TRBV4-3 to TRBJ2-3; 7 bases fit TRBD2. The CDR3 sequence is 16 residues long. The V gene's germline CDR1 is LGHNA and CDR2 YSLEER. V lost 4 bases, J lost 5 bases, and 12 bases stayed unmatched. The CDR3 spells CASSPGGSGVKDTQYF. CDR3 DNA sequence: TGCGCCAGCAGCCCTGGGGGAAGCGGGGTGAAAGATACGCAGTATTTT.

This sequence joins TRBV7-2 and TRBJ2-5; TRBD2 aligns across 7 bases. The germline V gene has CDR1 SGHTA and CDR2 FQGNSA. This CDR3 contains 15 residues. J lost 1 base, V lost 0 bases, and 2 bases had no gene match. CDR3 nucleotide sequence: TGTGCCAGCAGCTTAGCCCGACTAGCCCAAGAGACCCAGTACTTC. This translates into CASSLARLAQETQYF.

The table lists this clonotype with many counts. The chain has TRBV6-1 and TRBJ2-1; TRBD2 matches 16 bases. Per the germline V gene, CDR1 is MNHNS and CDR2 is SASEGT. J was trimmed by 10 bases and V by 8 bases; bases with no gene match: 8. CDR3 length equals 15 residues. This chain's CDR3 is CASGGTSGGAREQFF. Written as DNA, the CDR3 is TGTGCCAGCGGGGGGACTAGCGGGGGGGCGCGGGAGCAGTTCTTC.

The genes are TRBV4-3 and TRBJ2-2, with 9 bases matching TRBD1. Germline lookup yields CDR1 LGHNA and CDR2 YSLEER. The CDR3 totals 16 residues. The V and J ends lost 1 base and 4 bases, in that order; junction bases with no gene match: 4. CDR3 region: CASSQGTGARTGELFF. CDR3 sequence (DNA): TGCGCCAGCAGCCAAGGGACAGGGGCGCGCACCGGGGAGCTGTTTTTT.

In its sample, this clonotype was seen a few times. The chain uses TRBV20-1 and TRBJ2-1; D perhaps matches TRBD2 (5 bases). The germline V gene encodes CDR1 DFQATT and CDR2 SNEGSKA (reference sequence). V lost 1 base and J 3 bases, leaving 16 bases between the germline ends. The CDR3 has 16 residues. As DNA, the CDR3 is TGCAGTGCTAGAGTCAGCAGCGGAGGATTCTACAATGAGCAGTTCTTC. This codes for CSARVSSGGFYNEQFF.

This clonotype was seen many times. The CDR3 DNA sequence: TGCAGCGTTGAAGATCTATGGCAGGGGGCCAACACTGAAGCTTTCTTT. This gives the protein CSVEDLWQGANTEAFF. V and J are TRBV29-1 and TRBJ1-1, with TRBD1 identical over 8 bases. The CDR3 is made up of 16 amino acids. Germline lookup yields CDR1 SQVTM and CDR2 ANQGSEA. V shed 0 bases and J 2 bases; nucleotides not matched to a gene: 8.

This clonotype was found many times. The chain joins TRBV7-2 to TRBJ2-3; D is perhaps TRBD1 (6 bases). CDR3 length: 15 amino acids. Germline V lookup: CDR1 SGHTA, CDR2 FQGNSA. Deletions cut 2 bases from V and 5 bases from J, with 14 bases between. CDR3 in amino acids: CASSLLLGQKDTQYF. Here the CDR3 DNA reads TGTGCCAGCAGCTTACTACTCGGACAGAAAGATACGCAGTATTTT.

This clonotype was picked up many times. The chain joins TRBV20-1 to TRBJ2-5; D is tentatively TRBD1 or TRBD2 (7 bases each). Between the trimmed V and J ends, which lost 6 bases and 5 bases, there was a span of 19 bases. Germline CDR1 reads DFQATT; CDR2 reads SNEGSKA (reference sequence). The CDR3 runs to 14 residues. CDR3 residues: CSAPPGGASETQYF. CDR3 DNA: TGCAGTGCCCCCCCAGGGGGGGCTTCTGAGACCCAGTACTTC.

This clonotype was seen repeatedly, ten times or more. The rearrangement links TRBV3-1 to TRBJ2-3; D call uncertain. V lost 4 bases, J lost 2 bases, and 10 bases lay in between. Germline CDR1 reads LGHDT; CDR2 reads YNNKEL (reference sequence). This CDR3 spans 14 amino acids. CDR3 bases: TGTGCCAGCAGCCTGGCCCCCGACACAGATACGCAGTATTTT. Translated, it gives CASSLAPDTDTQYF.

This clonotype was recorded many times. The J gene is TRBJ2-1, the V gene TRBV10-3; D is ambiguous. From germline, CDR1 is ENHRY and CDR2 SYGVKD. Trimming removed 6 bases at V and 7 bases at J, with 7 bases between. The CDR3 is 11 amino acids. In nucleotides, the CDR3 is TGTGCCATCAGGAACTCTAATGAGCAGTTCTTC. It is translated as CAIRNSNEQFF.

The gene calls are TRBV7-2 and TRBJ1-1, with D unclear. The CDR3 totals 13 residues. With 0 bases removed from V and 4 bases from J, the gap between germline ends came to 6 bases. Germline-derived CDR1 and CDR2 are SGHTA and FQGNSA. CDR3 nucleotide sequence: TGTGCCAGCAGCTTAGCGACCGCCACTGAAGCTTTCTTT. Translation: CASSLATATEAFF.

In its sample, this clonotype was seen many times. This sequence joins TRBV6-6 and TRBJ1-1, with D perhaps TRBD1 (5 bases). The germline V gene encodes CDR1 MNHNY and CDR2 SVGAGI (reference sequence). Between the trimmed V and J ends, which lost 0 bases and 7 bases, there was a span of 9 bases. The length of the CDR3 is 13 residues. This chain's CDR3 is CASSYSARVEAFF. CDR3 coding DNA: TGTGCCAGCAGTTACTCGGCCAGGGTTGAAGCTTTCTTT.

This clonotype was found a few times. V gene TRBV15 combines with J gene TRBJ2-3; maybe TRBD2 (6 bases). The length of the CDR3 is 17 residues. Trimming shortened V by 2 bases and J by 3 bases, and 18 bases separated the two germline ends. Germline V gene sequence: CDR1 LNHNV, CDR2 YYDKDF (reference sequence). This CDR3 is CATSRYGPGGETDTQYF. The CDR3 DNA follows: TGTGCCACCAGCAGATATGGGCCCGGGGGTGAAACAGATACGCAGTATTTT.

This clonotype was seen repeatedly, ten times or more. The CDR3 here is CSVGSSAREQFF. The CDR3 bases are TGCAGCGTCGGGTCCAGCGCTCGTGAGCAGTTCTTC. The chain uses TRBV29-1 and TRBJ2-1; D unresolved. V lost 6 bases, J lost 9 bases, and 15 bases lay in between. Germline CDR1 SQVTM, CDR2 ANQGSEA. This CDR3 is built from 12 residues.

The chain links TRBV27 to TRBJ2-3; D remains ambiguous. Germline assignment: CDR1 MNHEY and CDR2 SMNVEV (reference sequence). The CDR3 is 16 residues long. Trimming took 5 bases from V and 0 from J, leaving 15 bases between them. The CDR3 region is CASSPGITPSTDTQYF. CDR3 bases: TGTGCCAGCAGTCCCGGTATCACCCCAAGCACAGATACGCAGTATTTT.

This clonotype was seen repeatedly, ten times or more. This sequence joins TRBV12-3 or TRBV12-4 and TRBJ1-2; tentative D call: TRBD1 (6 bases). CDR3 length equals 15 residues. V lost 7 bases to trimming and J lost 4 bases, with 19 bases between them. CDR3 coding DNA: TGTGCCAGCACTCCGAGGACGGACAGCCCCTATGGCTACACCTTC. It translates to CASTPRTDSPYGYTF.

J is TRBJ2-4 and V is TRBV9; D is uncertain. The CDR3 sequence is 12 residues long. The germline gives CDR1 SGDLS, CDR2 YYNGEE. CDR3 in DNA: TGTGCGATACATCTAGCCAAAAACATTCAGTACTTC. Its translation is CAIHLAKNIQYF. The whole variable domain, filled in from reference TRBV9 and TRBJ2-4, reads DSGVTQTPKHLITATGQRVTLRCSPRSGDLSVYWYQQSLDQGLQFLIQYYNGEERAKGNILERFSAQQFPDLHSELNLSSLELGDSALYFCAIHLAKNIQYFGAGTRLSVL.

This clonotype occurred many times. CDR3 DNA sequence: TGTGCCAGCAGCTTAGGGGCCGGGACTCAAGAGACCCAGTACTTC. Translating gives CASSLGAGTQETQYF. The chain uses TRBV7-2 and TRBJ2-5; D might be TRBD2 (6 bases). Germline CDR1 is SGHTA and CDR2 is FQGNSA. Trimming left V 1 base short and J 2 bases short, with 11 bases between. CDR3 length equals 15 residues.

The rearrangement uses TRBV4-2 and TRBJ2-2; no reliable D call. Trimming stripped 10 bases from V and 3 bases from J, with 12 bases between. The germline V gene encodes CDR1 LGHNA and CDR2 YNFKEQ. The CDR3 sequence is 13 residues long. The CDR3 sequence is CAMSPGHTGELFF. The CDR3 region has the DNA TGTGCCATGAGCCCCGGCCACACCGGGGAGCTGTTTTTT.

This clonotype has more than one count but fewer than ten. The rearrangement joins TRBV20-1 to TRBJ1-1, with D maybe TRBD1 (5 bases). The CDR3 covers 13 residues. CDR1 and CDR2 from the germline V gene are DFQATT and SNEGSKA (reference sequence). The CDR3 spells CSDFFGQGTEAFF. The CDR3 coding sequence is TGCAGCGACTTTTTTGGGCAGGGCACTGAAGCTTTCTTT.

The chain uses TRBV20-1 and TRBJ2-1; 9 bases agree with TRBD1. In germline, CDR1 is DFQATT, CDR2 SNEGSKA (reference sequence). V trimming: 6 bases; J trimming: 7 bases; junction bases outside the gene matches: 10. The CDR3 has 14 amino acids. DNA of the CDR3: TGCAGTGCCCGGGACAGGGTAAACGCTAATGAGCAGTTCTTC. Translated: CSARDRVNANEQFF.

This clonotype was counted at least ten times. This chain joins TRBV25-1 and TRBJ2-7, with 13 bases fitting TRBD2. The CDR3 runs to 15 residues. The V gene's germline CDR1 is MGHDK and CDR2 SYGVNS. Unmatched junction bases numbered 4, after V lost 5 bases and J lost 3 bases. The DNA of the CDR3 is TGTGCCAGCAGTCGTGGACTAGCGGGAGTCTACGAGCAGTACTTC. Protein: CASSRGLAGVYEQYF.

This clonotype was observed many times. V usage is TRBV7-2 and J usage is TRBJ2-3; D remains unclear. V was pared by 3 bases and J by 11 bases, with 12 bases between. The germline CDR1 and CDR2 sequences are SGHTA and FQGNSA. The length of the CDR3 is 12 residues. As DNA, the CDR3 is TGTGCCAGCAGCTTCGGGCCCCGCGAGCAGTATTTT. Translating gives CASSFGPREQYF.

Many counts were recorded for this clonotype. The chain carries TRBV10-3 and TRBJ2-7; TRBD2 might be the D (6 bases). Germline lookup yields CDR1 ENHRY and CDR2 SYGVKD. The CDR3 is made up of 17 amino acids. Trimming stripped 3 bases from V and 3 bases from J, with 21 bases between. Here the CDR3 reads CAISDGPDRGILYEQYF. CDR3 in DNA: TGTGCCATCAGTGACGGGCCAGATCGGGGGATTCTCTACGAGCAGTACTTC.

This clonotype was recorded many times. The chain carries TRBV7-2 and TRBJ2-2, with D tentatively TRBD1 or TRBD2 (5 bases each). In germline, CDR1 is SGHTA, CDR2 FQGNSA. This CDR3 has 17 amino acids. Trimming pared 0 bases from V and 3 bases from J, leaving 14 bases between. CDR3 amino acids: CASSLAWWGWDTGELFF. The CDR3 region has the DNA TGTGCCAGCAGCTTAGCGTGGTGGGGGTGGGACACCGGGGAGCTGTTTTTT.

This clonotype was seen at least ten times. This chain links TRBV6-6 with TRBJ2-4; D gene unclear. V lost 7 bases and J lost 14, with 12 bases in between. CDR1 is MNHNY, CDR2 SVGAGI, per germline (reference sequence). This CDR3 contains 10 residues. As DNA, the CDR3 is TGTGCCAGCATTTTCCTCCCTAAGTACTTC. Translated: CASIFLPKYF.

In this sample, this clonotype turned up many times. A junction boundary mismatches the germline segment, possibly from a read error. The chain carries TRBV12-5 and TRBJ2-1; no clear D. CDR1 is LGHNT and CDR2 is FRNRAP in the germline V gene. The CDR3 contains 15 residues. The CDR3 loop is CASGLGWPPYNEQFF. CDR3 DNA sequence: TGTGCTAGTGGCTTGGGGTGGCCTCCTTACAATGAGCAGTTCTTC.

This clonotype was recorded at least ten times. J is TRBJ1-1 and V is TRBV24-1; unclear D gene. V gave up 1 base and J gave up 1 base, with 3 bases separating them. The CDR3 totals 13 residues. Germline CDR1 is KGHDR and CDR2 is SFDVKD. The CDR3 DNA follows: TGTGCCACCAGTGATTTAAAGAACACTGAAGCTTTCTTT. Its translation: CATSDLKNTEAFF.

This clonotype has at least ten counts. The rearrangement links TRBV20-1 to TRBJ2-1; possible D gene TRBD2, 6 bases. Trimming pared 7 bases from V and 2 bases from J, leaving 12 bases between. There are 13 residues in the CDR3. CDR1 and CDR2 (germline): DFQATT, SNEGSKA (reference sequence). The CDR3 sequence: CSERGLTYNEQFF. CDR3 coding DNA: TGCAGTGAGAGAGGACTAACCTACAATGAGCAGTTCTTC.

This clonotype showed up many times. V is TRBV7-6 and J is TRBJ2-7, with D uncertain. Germline CDR1 reads SGHVS; CDR2 reads FNYEAQ. V lost 6 bases and J 1 base, leaving 7 bases between the germline ends. The CDR3 sequence is 12 residues long. DNA of the CDR3: TGTGCCAGCAGTCATGATTCCTACGAGCAGTACTTC. This sequence encodes CASSHDSYEQYF.

The rearrangement joins TRBV15 to TRBJ2-3; the D gene could be TRBD1 or TRBD2 (6 bases each). The V gene's germline CDR1 is LNHNV and CDR2 YYDKDF (reference sequence). V lost 0 bases, J lost 6 bases, and 13 bases lay in between. The CDR3 runs to 15 residues. The CDR3 region is CATSRDLPGGDTQYF. The DNA of the CDR3 is TGTGCCACCAGCAGAGATCTTCCCGGGGGCGATACGCAGTATTTT.